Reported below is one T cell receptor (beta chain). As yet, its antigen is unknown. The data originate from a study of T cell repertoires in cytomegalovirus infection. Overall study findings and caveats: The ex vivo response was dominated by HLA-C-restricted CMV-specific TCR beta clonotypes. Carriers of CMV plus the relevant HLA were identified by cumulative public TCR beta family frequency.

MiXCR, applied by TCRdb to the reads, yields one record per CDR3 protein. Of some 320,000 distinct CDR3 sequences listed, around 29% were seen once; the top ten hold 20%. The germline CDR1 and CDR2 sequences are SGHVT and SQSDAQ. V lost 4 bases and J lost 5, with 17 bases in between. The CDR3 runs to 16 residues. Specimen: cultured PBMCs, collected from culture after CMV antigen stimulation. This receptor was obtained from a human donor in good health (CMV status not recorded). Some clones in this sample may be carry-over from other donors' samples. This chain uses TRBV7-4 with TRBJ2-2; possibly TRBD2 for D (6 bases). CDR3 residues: CASSSPTGTSTGELFF. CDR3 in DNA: TGTGCCAGCAGCTCACCCACCGGGACTTCGACCGGGGAGCTGTTTTTT.